Presented here are 9 T cell receptor beta chains from one specimen sequenced in a study of blood T cell repertoires in COVID-19. Method: immunoSEQ multiplex PCR; TCRdb's copy keeps in-frame clones and lacks some. Of some 130,000 clones in the sample, roughly nine tenths are singletons; the top ten hold 3.7%. The sequencing input was peripheral blood. These receptors were collected from a man between 45 and 60 years old with active COVID-19.

The chain recombines TRBV12-3 or TRBV12-4 with TRBJ2-1; D gene uncertain. This CDR3 has 13 amino acids. V dropped 3 bases and J dropped 6 bases, with 9 bases sitting between them. CDR3 amino acids: CASSLSPSNEQFF. The CDR3 DNA reads TGTGCCAGCAGTTTGTCTCCTTCCAATGAGCAGTTCTTC.

The J gene is TRBJ1-2, the V gene TRBV7-3; 7 bases are a match to TRBD1. Trimming cost V 0 bases and J 3 bases; bases outside gene matches: 1. CDR1 and CDR2 from the germline V gene are SGHTA and FQGTGA. The CDR3 is 14 amino acids. The CDR3 loop reads CASSLTGTDYGYTF. In DNA, the CDR3 is TGTGCCAGCAGCTTAACAGGGACAGACTATGGCTACACCTTC.

This sequence joins TRBV6-5 and TRBJ1-6; D is unresolved. CDR3 length equals 15 residues. Trimming took off 0 bases at V and 9 bases at J, with 12 bases between the two ends. CDR1 and CDR2 from the germline V gene are MNHEY and SVGAGI. For the CDR3, the DNA is TGTGCCAGCAGTTACTCGACTCGGCGGGCTTCACCCCTCCACTTT. This sequence encodes CASSYSTRRASPLHF.

V usage is TRBV4-1 and J usage is TRBJ2-7, with 11 bases lining up with TRBD1. This CDR3 has 15 amino acids. Germline V gene sequence: CDR1 MGHRA, CDR2 YSYEKL. Trimming at V came to 5 bases and at J to 4 bases, leaving 7 bases not matched to a gene. The CDR3 here is CASSAGQGALYEQYF. CDR3 nucleotide sequence: TGCGCCAGCAGCGCCGGACAGGGGGCTCTGTACGAGCAGTACTTC.

The chain uses TRBV14 and TRBJ2-5, with D tentatively TRBD2 (5 bases). CDR1 is SGHDN, CDR2 FVKESK, per germline. This CDR3 comprises 16 residues. V lost 1 base to trimming and J lost 5 bases, with 17 bases between them. CDR3 bases: TGTGCCAGCAGCCAAGCGGTCGGACTTTTATGGGAGACCCAGTACTTC. It is translated as CASSQAVGLLWETQYF.

The chain links TRBV11-2 to TRBJ1-1; D ambiguous. Germline assignment: CDR1 SGHAT and CDR2 FQNNGV. The CDR3 is made up of 13 amino acids. V was shortened by 3 bases and J by 4 bases, with 9 bases between the two germline ends. CDR3 sequence: CASSFSRGTEAFF. CDR3 sequence (DNA): TGTGCCAGCAGCTTTTCACGGGGCACTGAAGCTTTCTTT.

This chain joins TRBV11-3 and TRBJ2-1; 7 bases are shared with TRBD2. V gave up 2 bases and J gave up 7 bases; unmatched junction bases: 8. The CDR3 has 15 amino acids. The germline gives CDR1 SGHNT, CDR2 YENEEA. The CDR3 bases are TGTGCCAGCAGCTTAAAAGAGGCCGGGAGGAATGAGCAGTTCTTC. Protein sequence: CASSLKEAGRNEQFF.

The chain couples TRBV2 to TRBJ1-5; 11 positions match TRBD1. Trimming removed 6 bases from V and 7 bases from J; junction bases left unmatched: 5. CDR1 is SNHLY and CDR2 is FYNNEI in the germline V gene. This CDR3 spans 14 amino acids. CDR3 sequence reads: CASRDRGLNQPQHF. Written as DNA, the CDR3 is TGTGCCAGCAGGGACAGGGGGCTTAACCAGCCCCAGCATTTT.

This chain uses TRBV5-1 with TRBJ1-3; D gene ambiguous. CDR3 length: 14 residues. Germline V gene data show CDR1 as SGHRS and CDR2 as YFSETQ. V was trimmed by 1 base and J by 2 bases, leaving 7 bases between them. Written as DNA, the CDR3 is TGCGCCAGCAGCTTGACAGCAACTGGAAACACCATATATTTT. Translated, it gives CASSLTATGNTIYF.